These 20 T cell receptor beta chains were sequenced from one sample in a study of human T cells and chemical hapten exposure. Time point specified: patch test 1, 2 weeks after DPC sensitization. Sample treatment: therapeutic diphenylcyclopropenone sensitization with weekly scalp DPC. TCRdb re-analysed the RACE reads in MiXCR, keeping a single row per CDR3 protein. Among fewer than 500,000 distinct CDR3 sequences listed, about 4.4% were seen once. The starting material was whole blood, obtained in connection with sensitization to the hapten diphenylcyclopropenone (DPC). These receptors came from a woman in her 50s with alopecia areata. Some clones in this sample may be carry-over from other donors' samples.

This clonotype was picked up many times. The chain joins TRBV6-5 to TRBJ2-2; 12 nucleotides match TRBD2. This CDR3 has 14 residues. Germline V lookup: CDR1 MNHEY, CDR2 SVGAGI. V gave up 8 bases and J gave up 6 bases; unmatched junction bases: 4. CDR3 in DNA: TGTGCCAGCTCGACTAGCGGGAGTTCCGGGGAGCTGTTTTTT. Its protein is CASSTSGSSGELFF.

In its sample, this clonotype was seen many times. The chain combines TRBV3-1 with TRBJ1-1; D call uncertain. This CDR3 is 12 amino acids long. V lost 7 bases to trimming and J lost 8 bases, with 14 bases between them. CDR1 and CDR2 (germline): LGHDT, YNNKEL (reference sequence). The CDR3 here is CASNSFTGEAFF. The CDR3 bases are TGTGCCAGCAACTCTTTTACCGGAGAAGCTTTCTTT. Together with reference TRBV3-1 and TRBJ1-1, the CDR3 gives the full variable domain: DTAVSQTPKYLVTQMGNDKSIKCEQNLGHDTMYWYKQDSKKFLKIMFSYNNKELIINETVPNRFSPKSPDKAHLNLHINSLELGDSAVYFCASNSFTGEAFFGQGTRLTVV.

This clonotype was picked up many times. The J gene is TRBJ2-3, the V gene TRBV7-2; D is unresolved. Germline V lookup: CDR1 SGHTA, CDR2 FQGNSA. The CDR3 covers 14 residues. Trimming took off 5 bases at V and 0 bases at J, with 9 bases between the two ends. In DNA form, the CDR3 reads TGTGCCAGCAGCCCTTCCCTAAGCACAGATACGCAGTATTTT. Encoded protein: CASSPSLSTDTQYF.

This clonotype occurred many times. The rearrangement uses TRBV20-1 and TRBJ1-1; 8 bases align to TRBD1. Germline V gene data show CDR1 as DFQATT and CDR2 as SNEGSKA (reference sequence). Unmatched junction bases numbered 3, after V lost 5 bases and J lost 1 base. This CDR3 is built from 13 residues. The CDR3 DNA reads TGCAGTGCTGCAGGGGGCCCGAACACTGAAGCTTTCTTT. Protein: CSAAGGPNTEAFF.

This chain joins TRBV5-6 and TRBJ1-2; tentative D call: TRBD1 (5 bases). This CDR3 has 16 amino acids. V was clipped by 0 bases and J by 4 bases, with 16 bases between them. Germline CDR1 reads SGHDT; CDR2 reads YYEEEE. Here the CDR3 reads CASSLGGTDRPYGYTF. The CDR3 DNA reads TGTGCCAGCAGCTTGGGGGGCACCGACAGACCCTATGGCTACACCTTC. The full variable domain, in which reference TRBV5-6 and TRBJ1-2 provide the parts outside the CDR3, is DAGVTQSPTHLIKTRGQQVTLRCSPKSGHDTVSWYQQALGQGPQFIFQYYEEEERQRGNFPDRFSGHQFPNYSSELNVNALLLGDSALYLCASSLGGTDRPYGYTFGSGTRLTVV.

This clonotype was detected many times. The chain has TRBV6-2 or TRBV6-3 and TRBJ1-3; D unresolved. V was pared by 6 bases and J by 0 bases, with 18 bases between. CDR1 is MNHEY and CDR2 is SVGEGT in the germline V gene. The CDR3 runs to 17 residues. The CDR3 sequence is CASRAGITISSGNTIYF. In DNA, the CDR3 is TGTGCCAGCAGGGCAGGAATTACGATCAGCTCTGGAAACACCATATATTTT.

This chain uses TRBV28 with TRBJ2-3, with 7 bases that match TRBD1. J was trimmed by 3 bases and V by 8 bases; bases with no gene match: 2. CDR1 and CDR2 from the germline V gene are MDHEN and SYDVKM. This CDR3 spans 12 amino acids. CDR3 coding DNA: TGTGCCAGCGCAGGGGGTACAGATACGCAGTATTTT. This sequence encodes CASAGGTDTQYF.

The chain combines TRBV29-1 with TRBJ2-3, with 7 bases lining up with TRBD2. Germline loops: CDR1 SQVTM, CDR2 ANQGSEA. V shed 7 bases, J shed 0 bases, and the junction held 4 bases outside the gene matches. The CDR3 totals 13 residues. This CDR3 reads CSGGEGSTDTQYF. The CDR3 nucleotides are TGCAGCGGGGGGGAGGGTAGCACAGATACGCAGTATTTT.

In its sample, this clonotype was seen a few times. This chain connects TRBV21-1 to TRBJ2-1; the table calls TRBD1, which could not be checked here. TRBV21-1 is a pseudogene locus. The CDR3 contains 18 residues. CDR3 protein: CASSRLRQVPSSYNEQFF. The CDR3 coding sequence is TGTGCCAGCAGCCGACTCCGACAGGTCCCGAGCTCCTACAATGAGCAGTTCTTC.

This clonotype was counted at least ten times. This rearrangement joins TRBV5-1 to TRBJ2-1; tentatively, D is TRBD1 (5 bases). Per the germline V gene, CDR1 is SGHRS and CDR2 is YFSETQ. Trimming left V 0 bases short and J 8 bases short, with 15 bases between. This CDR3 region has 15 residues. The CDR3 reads CASSLEGRELDEQFF. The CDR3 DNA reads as TGCGCCAGCAGCTTGGAGGGCAGGGAACTCGATGAGCAGTTCTTC.

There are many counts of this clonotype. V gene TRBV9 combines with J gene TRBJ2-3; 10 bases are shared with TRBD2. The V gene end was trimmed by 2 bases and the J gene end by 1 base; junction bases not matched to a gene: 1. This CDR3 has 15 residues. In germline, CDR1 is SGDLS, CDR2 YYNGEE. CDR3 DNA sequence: TGTGCCAGCAGCGTCACTAGCGGGGGCACAGATACGCAGTATTTT. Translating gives CASSVTSGGTDTQYF.

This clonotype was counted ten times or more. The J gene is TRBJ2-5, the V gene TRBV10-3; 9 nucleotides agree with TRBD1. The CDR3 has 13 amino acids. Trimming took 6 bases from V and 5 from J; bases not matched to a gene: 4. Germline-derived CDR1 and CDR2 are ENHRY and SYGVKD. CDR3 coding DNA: TGTGCCATCAGGGGGACAGGGATTGAGACCCAGTACTTC. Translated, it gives CAIRGTGIETQYF.

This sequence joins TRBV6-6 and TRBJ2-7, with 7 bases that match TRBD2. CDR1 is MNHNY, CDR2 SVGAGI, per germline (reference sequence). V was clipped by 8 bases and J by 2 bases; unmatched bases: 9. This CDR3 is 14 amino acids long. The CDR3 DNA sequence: TGTGCCAGCGTCGGGAGGAAGGAAACCTACGAGCAGTACTTC. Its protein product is CASVGRKETYEQYF.

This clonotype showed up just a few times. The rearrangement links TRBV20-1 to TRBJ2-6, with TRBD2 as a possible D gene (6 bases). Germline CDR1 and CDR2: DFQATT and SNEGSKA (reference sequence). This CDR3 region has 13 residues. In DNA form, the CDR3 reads TGCGGGTCGGGGGAGTCTGGGGCCAACGTCCTGACTTTC. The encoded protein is CGSGESGANVLTF.

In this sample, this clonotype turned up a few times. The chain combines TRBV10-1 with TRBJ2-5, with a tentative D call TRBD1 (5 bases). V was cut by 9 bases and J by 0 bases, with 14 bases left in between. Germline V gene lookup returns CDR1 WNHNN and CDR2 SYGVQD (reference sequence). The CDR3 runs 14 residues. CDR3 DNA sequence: TGCGCCAGAACCCTGCGGACAAACCAAGAGACCCAGTACTTC. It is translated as CARTLRTNQETQYF.

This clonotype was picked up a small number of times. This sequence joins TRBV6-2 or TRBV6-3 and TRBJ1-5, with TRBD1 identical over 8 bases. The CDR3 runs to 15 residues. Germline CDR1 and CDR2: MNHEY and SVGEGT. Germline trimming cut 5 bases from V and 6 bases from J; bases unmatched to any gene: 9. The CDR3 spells CASSPAGGFGQPQHF. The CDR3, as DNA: TGTGCCAGCAGTCCTGCAGGGGGCTTCGGTCAGCCCCAGCATTTT.

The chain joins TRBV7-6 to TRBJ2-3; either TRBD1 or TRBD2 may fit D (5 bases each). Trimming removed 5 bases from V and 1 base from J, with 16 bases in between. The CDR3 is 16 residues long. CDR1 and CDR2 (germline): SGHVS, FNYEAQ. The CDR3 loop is CASSPAWGSRTDTQYF. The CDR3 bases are TGTGCCAGCAGCCCGGCATGGGGGAGTCGCACAGATACGCAGTATTTT.

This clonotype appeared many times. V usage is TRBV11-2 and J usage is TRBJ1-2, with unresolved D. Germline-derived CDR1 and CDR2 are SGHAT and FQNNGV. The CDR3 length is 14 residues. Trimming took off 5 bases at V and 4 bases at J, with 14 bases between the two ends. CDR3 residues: CASSPIGVSYGYTF. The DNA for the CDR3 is TGTGCCAGCAGCCCAATCGGGGTTAGCTATGGCTACACCTTC.

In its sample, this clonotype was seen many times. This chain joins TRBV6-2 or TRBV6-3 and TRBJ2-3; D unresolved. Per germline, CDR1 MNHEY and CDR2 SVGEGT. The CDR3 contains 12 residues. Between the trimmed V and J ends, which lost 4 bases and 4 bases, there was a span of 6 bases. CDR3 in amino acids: CASSSLPDTQYF. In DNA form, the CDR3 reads TGTGCCAGCAGTTCCCTCCCAGATACGCAGTATTTT.

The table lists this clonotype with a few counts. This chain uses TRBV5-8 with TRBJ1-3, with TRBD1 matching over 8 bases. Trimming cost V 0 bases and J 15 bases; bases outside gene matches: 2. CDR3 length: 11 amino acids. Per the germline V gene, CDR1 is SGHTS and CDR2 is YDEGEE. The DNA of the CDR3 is TGTGCCAGCAGCTTGGGGACAGGGAGATATTTT. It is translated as CASSLGTGRYF.